This T cell receptor (beta chain) was documented in a study of blood T cell repertoires in COVID-19. Study-wide background: Some COVID-19 samples were acute and others convalescent; all came from the United States, Italy and Spain. From T cells, B-cell-depleted T cells, or PBMCs came the material, which was cDNA or gDNA.

The CDR3 length is 13 residues. V was pared by 5 bases and J by 6 bases, with 10 bases between. This clone was picked up many times. In the original workflow: Nucleated cell number was recorded as an estimate derived from reference gene primer amplification. Repertoires were generated with immunoSEQ multiplex PCR, while TCRdb's copy carries only in-frame clones and drops some. V, J and clone size are taken as reported in that table, and D and trimming were inferred from the DNA itself. The sample lists under 300,000 clones; 70% to 80% were seen once. The sample consisted of peripheral blood. The clonotype was recovered from a woman aged 80 or over with acute or convalescent COVID-19. The rearrangement joins TRBV12-3 or TRBV12-4 to TRBJ2-2; D is ambiguous. This CDR3 reads CASSPELSGELFF. CDR3 DNA: TGTGCCAGCAGTCCCGAGTTGTCCGGGGAGCTGTTTTTT.